This T cell receptor (beta chain) was observed in a study of regulatory T cells in long-lasting Graves disease. To note about this clonotype: Its antigen remains unidentified.

The CDR3 spans 15 residues. The germline V gene encodes CDR1 LGHDT and CDR2 YNNKEL (reference sequence). V dropped 4 bases and J dropped 8; count of bases not matched to a gene: 13. Library construction for TCR beta used iRepertoire HTBI primers and Arm-PCR of CDR3 regions. TCRdb independently ran MiXCR on the multiplex PCR reads; one entry per CDR3 protein. The data hold 380,000 or so distinct CDR3 sequences, with under 20% observed a single time. Findings of the study overall: TRBV28 was favored in persistent disease, as were TRBJ1-2 and TRBJ2-5.

The sample's time point: newly diagnosed GD, antithyroid drugs for less than 3 months. From RNA extracted from PBMCs, the TCR library was made. The sample was also reused in another study, on T cells in Graves' hyperthyroidism and ophthalmopathy.

The clonotype was recovered from a woman in her late teens or twenties with Graves disease. This chain links TRBV3-1 with TRBJ1-2, with TRBD1 matching 7 bases. The sequencing here drew on peripheral blood mononuclear cells (PBMCs), taken at new diagnosis, from a patient treated with antithyroid drugs. The CDR3 loop is CASSPIQGGSYGYTF. The CDR3 nucleotides read TGTGCCAGCAGCCCTATTCAGGGGGGGAGCTACGGCTACACCTTC.